Each of the 5 T cell receptor beta chains below was sequenced from the same sample in a study of shared clonotypes between healthy human individuals. The naive CD8 population came from CD45RO-negative cells selected for CCR7, without terminally differentiated effector memory CD45RA+ cells. Only in-frame clones appear in the TCRdb table, and some are missing; sequencing was by immunoSEQ multiplex PCR. Among fewer than 1 million clones listed, about 96% were seen once. Specimen: naive CD8+ T cells sorted from blood. The receptors come from a man aged 25 to 45 in good health.

This sequence joins TRBV2 and TRBJ1-2; no definite D call. CDR1 is SNHLY and CDR2 is FYNNEI in the germline V gene. The CDR3 length is 11 residues. Deletions cut 2 bases from V and 5 bases from J, with 3 bases between. This chain's CDR3 is CASSESYGYTF. In nucleotides, the CDR3 is TGTGCCAGCAGTGAAAGTTATGGCTACACCTTC.

The chain couples TRBV5-1 to TRBJ2-1, with a tentative D call TRBD1 (5 bases). CDR1 SGHRS and CDR2 YFSETQ come from the germline V gene. V lost 7 bases and J 7 bases, leaving 15 bases between the germline ends. This CDR3 spans 13 amino acids. The CDR3 DNA is TGCGCCAGCGCCTTGGGGCTGTCGAATGAGCAGTTCTTC. This translates into CASALGLSNEQFF.

V gene TRBV27 combines with J gene TRBJ2-7; D may be TRBD1 or TRBD2 (6 bases each). The CDR3 extends over 15 amino acids. Germline CDR1 MNHEY, CDR2 SMNVEV (reference sequence). V gave up 3 bases and J gave up 6 bases, with 18 bases separating them. The CDR3 loop reads CASSFRPGAGIEQYF. Here the CDR3 DNA reads TGTGCCAGCAGTTTCAGACCAGGGGCGGGGATCGAGCAGTACTTC.

The chain uses TRBV19 and TRBJ2-1, with 7 bases identical to TRBD1. Germline CDR1 LNHDA, CDR2 SQIVND (reference sequence). V was clipped by 0 bases and J by 8 bases; unmatched bases: 10. The length of the CDR3 is 16 residues. The CDR3 region is CASSIDSARGIDEQFF. The CDR3 DNA reads TGTGCCAGTAGTATAGATAGTGCCAGGGGGATCGATGAGCAGTTCTTC.

V and J are TRBV1 and TRBJ2-7; TRBD2 is taken as the D call from the table, unchecked against the DNA. TRBV1 is marked as a pseudogene. The CDR3 spans 18 residues. CDR3 protein: CTSSQDPREAGPVYEQYF. The CDR3 DNA reads as TGCACCAGCAGCCAAGACCCCCGAGAGGCGGGGCCGGTCTACGAGCAGTACTTC.